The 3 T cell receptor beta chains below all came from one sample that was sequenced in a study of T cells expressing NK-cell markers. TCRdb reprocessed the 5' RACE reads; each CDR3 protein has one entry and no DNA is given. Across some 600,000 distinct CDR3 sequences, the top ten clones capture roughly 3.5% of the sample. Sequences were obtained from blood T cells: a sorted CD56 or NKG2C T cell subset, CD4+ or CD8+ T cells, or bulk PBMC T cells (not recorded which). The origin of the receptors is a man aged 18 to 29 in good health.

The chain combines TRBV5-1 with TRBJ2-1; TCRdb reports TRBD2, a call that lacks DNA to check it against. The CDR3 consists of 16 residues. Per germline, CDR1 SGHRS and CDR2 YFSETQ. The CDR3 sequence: CASVSSGRIYYNEQFF.

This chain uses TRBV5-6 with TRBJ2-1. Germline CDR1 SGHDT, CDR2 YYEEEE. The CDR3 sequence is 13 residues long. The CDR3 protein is CASSLERYNEQFF.

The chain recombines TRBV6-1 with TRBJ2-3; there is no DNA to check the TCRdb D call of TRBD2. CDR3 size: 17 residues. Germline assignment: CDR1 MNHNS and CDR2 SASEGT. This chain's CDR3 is CASSHTTSGQSTDTQYF.